This T cell receptor beta chain came from a study of cytomegalovirus exposure and HLA in healthy donors. About the study: Approximately 180 million T cells yielded 100 million or so unique TCR beta sequences, as an earlier analysis found.

This clone was observed once. This CDR3 is 16 amino acids long. V dropped 11 bases and J dropped 1; count of bases not matched to a gene: 16. Germline values: CDR1 SNHLY, CDR2 FYNNEI. Primers: 60 Vbeta forward and 13 Jbeta reverse. Method: immunoSEQ multiplex PCR; TCRdb's copy keeps in-frame clones and lacks some. Found here are about 96,000 clones, 65% to 80% of them singletons; the top ten hold more than 2.5%. The chain has TRBV2 and TRBJ2-7; TRBD2 agrees at 8 bases. This clonotype was obtained from a female donor in good health and CMV-seropositive. Sample: PBMCs. CDR3 nucleotide sequence: TGTGCCGGTTCTACCACCGGGGGGGTTCGATCCTACGAGCAGTACTTC. Translated, it gives CAGSTTGGVRSYEQYF. Together with reference TRBV2 and TRBJ2-7, the CDR3 gives the full variable domain: EPEVTQTPSHQVTQMGQEVILRCVPISNHLYFYWYRQILGQKVEFLVSFYNNEISEKSEIFDDQFSVERPDGSNFTLKIRSTKLEDSAMYFCAGSTTGGVRSYEQYFGPGTRLTVT.